The 23 T cell receptor beta chains presented below share a single source sample, sequenced in a study of regulatory T cells. Study-level results: Hydrophobic residues at CDR3 positions 6 and 7 were enriched in conventional CD4+ T cells of CD3G-deficient patients.

The primer mix had 52 TRBV and 13 TRBJ primers. Measured with immunoSEQ multiplex PCR; TCRdb has only the in-frame clones, and not every one. The sample lists about 23,000 clones; about 88% were seen once. These TCRs are of unknown antigen specificity. The sample comprised conventional CD4+ T cells sorted from blood. The origin of the receptors is a child aged 5 to 17 with CD3G deficiency.

The rearrangement links TRBV7-2 to TRBJ2-1; D assignment may be TRBD1 or TRBD2 (6 bases each). V was cut by 5 bases and J by 7 bases, with 24 bases left in between. Germline V lookup: CDR1 SGHTA, CDR2 FQGNSA. This CDR3 has 17 amino acids. CDR3 DNA sequence: TGTGCCAGCAGCGCGGGGTGGGGACACCGGGTGGTGAATGAGCAGTTCTTC. Protein product: CASSAGWGHRVVNEQFF.

The J gene is TRBJ2-7, the V gene TRBV6-1; D is ambiguous. Trimming took off 4 bases at V and 3 bases at J, with 25 bases between the two ends. Looked up from germline, CDR1 is MNHNS and CDR2 is SASEGT. This CDR3 has 18 amino acids. CDR3 coding DNA: TGTGCCAGCAGTGGAACGGGTCCCCTCTCCAGGATCCTCTACGAGCAGTACTTC. Translating gives CASSGTGPLSRILYEQYF.

This clone was counted a single time. This sequence joins TRBV5-1 and TRBJ2-7; 10 nucleotides align to TRBD1. Germline lookup yields CDR1 SGHRS and CDR2 YFSETQ. The CDR3 has 16 residues. The V segment lost 0 bases and the J segment 5 bases; nucleotides outside the gene matches: 8. DNA for the CDR3: TGCGCCAGCAGCTTGGGTCTCCGGGACAGGGGACACGAGCAGTACTTC. Its translation: CASSLGLRDRGHEQYF.

V gene TRBV18 combines with J gene TRBJ2-1; the D is unclear. The germline V and J ends were trimmed by 3 bases and 3 bases, with 6 bases remaining between them. This CDR3 contains 13 residues. Germline V gene sequence: CDR1 KGHSH, CDR2 LQKENI. The CDR3 DNA sequence: TGTGCCAGCTCACCGGGCCTCTACAATGAGCAGTTCTTC. Its translation is CASSPGLYNEQFF.

V and J are TRBV5-1 and TRBJ2-1; either TRBD1 or TRBD2 may fit D (5 bases each). Trimming took off 4 bases at V and 8 bases at J, with 22 bases between the two ends. Germline loops: CDR1 SGHRS, CDR2 YFSETQ. CDR3 length equals 16 residues. For the CDR3, the DNA is TGCGCCAGCAGCGTAGACGGACGACCGGGACGTTATGAGCAGTTCTTC. Its translation: CASSVDGRPGRYEQFF.

DNA for the CDR3: TGTGCCAGCAGTACCAGAAGGACCGCTTTACCGGCAACTAATGAAAAACTGTTTTTT. Protein sequence: CASSTRRTALPATNEKLFF. The chain couples TRBV28 to TRBJ1-4, with D hard to call. Germline lookup yields CDR1 MDHEN and CDR2 SYDVKM. The CDR3 has 19 amino acids. V lost 5 bases and J lost 0, with 22 bases in between.

The CDR3 is CASSRTSYNEQFF. In DNA form, the CDR3 reads TGTGCCAGCAGCCGGACTAGCTACAATGAGCAGTTCTTC. The rearrangement links TRBV6-6 to TRBJ2-1, with 7 bases matching TRBD2. Trimming at V came to 6 bases and at J to 3 bases, leaving 2 bases not matched to a gene. This CDR3 contains 13 residues. The germline gives CDR1 MNHNY, CDR2 SVGAGI (reference sequence).

This chain links TRBV7-6 with TRBJ2-2; 13 positions match TRBD2. With 5 bases clipped from V and 5 bases from J, the junction kept 2 bases outside the gene matches. This CDR3 region has 15 residues. The germline V gene has CDR1 SGHVS and CDR2 FNYEAQ. CDR3 sequence (DNA): TGTGCCAGCAGCCGGACTAGCGGGAGTACCGGGGAGCTGTTTTTT. Translated: CASSRTSGSTGELFF.

The chain carries TRBV4-1 and TRBJ2-1; TRBD2 agrees at 12 bases. Per the germline V gene, CDR1 is MGHRA and CDR2 is YSYEKL. V shed 4 bases, J shed 3 bases, and the junction held 4 bases outside the gene matches. This CDR3 has 16 amino acids. The CDR3 spells CASSRLAGAYYNEQFF. The CDR3, as DNA: TGCGCCAGCAGCCGACTAGCGGGAGCCTACTACAATGAGCAGTTCTTC.

J is TRBJ2-7 and V is TRBV7-9, with D possibly being TRBD2 (5 bases). This CDR3 has 11 amino acids. The germline CDR1 and CDR2 sequences are SEHNR and FQNEAQ (reference sequence). Trimming pared 1 base from V and 7 bases from J, leaving 5 bases between. The CDR3 DNA follows: TGTGCCAGCAGCTTAGGGAGGGAGCAGTACTTC. Translation gives CASSLGREQYF.

The gene calls are TRBV9 and TRBJ2-5; D gene ambiguous. Gene TRBJ2-7 matches the end of the DNA better, so the J call may be wrong. The germline V gene has CDR1 SGDLS and CDR2 YYNGEE. The CDR3 spans 14 residues. For the CDR3, the DNA is TGTGCCAGCAGCGTAGGTCCGAACTCCTACGAGCAGTACTTC. Encoded protein: CASSVGPNSYEQYF.

The chain carries TRBV5-1 and TRBJ2-7, with 8 nucleotides matching TRBD1. CDR3 length: 15 residues. Germline CDR1 is SGHRS and CDR2 is YFSETQ. The J segment lost 4 bases and the V segment lost 0 bases, leaving 6 bases of the junction unmatched. In DNA form, the CDR3 reads TGCGCCAGCAGCTTGGATGCAGGGGGCGTGTACGAGCAGTACTTC. Encoded protein: CASSLDAGGVYEQYF.

The table lists this clone with a few counts. The gene calls are TRBV6-1 and TRBJ2-7; 9 bases are shared with TRBD1. V was pared by 5 bases and J by 5 bases, with 1 base of the junction left unmatched. The CDR3 runs to 12 residues. Germline CDR1 reads MNHNS; CDR2 reads SASEGT. DNA for the CDR3: TGTGCCAGCAGTCGACAGGGGGACGAGCAGTACTTC. This translates into CASSRQGDEQYF.

J is TRBJ2-5 and V is TRBV7-9, with D tentatively TRBD1 (5 bases). The germline V and J ends were trimmed by 1 base and 3 bases, with 12 bases remaining between them. The CDR3 loop spans 15 amino acids. CDR1 SEHNR and CDR2 FQNEAQ come from the germline V gene (reference sequence). Written as DNA, the CDR3 is TGTGCCAGCAGCTTAGACTTGGCAGGGAAAGAGACCCAGTACTTC. The encoded protein is CASSLDLAGKETQYF.

The rearrangement uses TRBV7-9 and TRBJ2-1; unclear D gene. This CDR3 is 12 amino acids long. Trimming removed 2 bases at V and 4 bases at J, with 3 bases between. Germline lookup yields CDR1 SEHNR and CDR2 FQNEAQ (reference sequence). CDR3 in DNA: TGTGCCAGCAGCTTATCGTACAATGAGCAGTTCTTC. Translation gives CASSLSYNEQFF.

V and J are TRBV6-1 and TRBJ2-2; 8 bases agree with TRBD1. The CDR3 is 14 residues long. Germline trimming cut 5 bases from V and 8 bases from J; bases unmatched to any gene: 7. The germline CDR1 and CDR2 sequences are MNHNS and SASEGT. In DNA form, the CDR3 reads TGTGCCAGCAGTTTAGACAGGGGTTCAGGGGAGCTGTTTTTT. Its translation is CASSLDRGSGELFF.

The chain is built from TRBV5-1 and TRBJ2-5; the D gene is possibly TRBD2 (5 bases). Germline values: CDR1 SGHRS, CDR2 YFSETQ. CDR3 length equals 13 residues. Between the trimmed V and J ends, which lost 0 bases and 5 bases, there was a span of 8 bases. The CDR3 DNA follows: TGCGCCAGCAGCTTGGCCCAGCGGGAGACCCAGTACTTC. This translates into CASSLAQRETQYF.

The chain employs TRBV6-1 and TRBJ2-4, with 8 bases identical to TRBD1. CDR3 length equals 15 residues. The V segment lost 2 bases and the J segment 4 bases; nucleotides outside the gene matches: 4. Germline CDR1 reads MNHNS; CDR2 reads SASEGT. For the CDR3, the DNA is TGTGCCAGCAGTGAATCTCGGACAGGGAAAAACATTCAGTACTTC. Its protein is CASSESRTGKNIQYF.

The chain couples TRBV4-1 to TRBJ2-7; 14 nucleotides align to TRBD2. The V segment lost 1 base and the J segment 0 bases; nucleotides outside the gene matches: 5. This CDR3 has 18 residues. From germline, CDR1 is MGHRA and CDR2 YSYEKL. The CDR3 DNA reads as TGCGCCAGCAGCCAAGGAAGGACTAGCGGGAGGCTCTCCTACGAGCAGTACTTC. Protein sequence: CASSQGRTSGRLSYEQYF.

The V call is TRBV11-3, the J call TRBJ2-1; 8 bases are shared with TRBD1. The CDR3 contains 15 residues. Per germline, CDR1 SGHNT and CDR2 YENEEA. Trimming cost V 5 bases and J 5 bases; bases outside gene matches: 8. For the CDR3, the DNA is TGTGCCAGCAGCCGCGGACAGGGCAGGGACAATGAGCAGTTCTTC. Translation gives CASSRGQGRDNEQFF.

The chain recombines TRBV28 with TRBJ2-2; no firm D call. This CDR3 region has 13 residues. The V end lost 6 bases, the J end lost 6 bases, and 11 bases lay between the germline ends. Per the germline V gene, CDR1 is MDHEN and CDR2 is SYDVKM. CDR3 nucleotide sequence: TGTGCCAGCAGAACACGGTACGCCGGGGAGCTGTTTTTT. Translating it yields CASRTRYAGELFF.

The chain carries TRBV6-1 and TRBJ1-2; no firm D call. Germline V CDR1 and CDR2: MNHNS, SASEGT. V lost 1 base and J lost 8, with 11 bases in between. The CDR3 is 13 amino acids. The CDR3 loop reads CASSEVPGIGYTF. The CDR3 coding sequence is TGTGCCAGCAGTGAAGTACCGGGGATCGGCTACACCTTC.

The chain carries TRBV18 and TRBJ2-7, with 8 bases lining up with TRBD1. V lost 5 bases and J lost 5; bases outside the gene matches: 2. Per the germline V gene, CDR1 is KGHSH and CDR2 is LQKENI. This CDR3 has 12 amino acids. The CDR3 nucleotides are TGTGCCAGCTCAAGGACAGGGAACGAGCAGTACTTC. Its protein product is CASSRTGNEQYF.